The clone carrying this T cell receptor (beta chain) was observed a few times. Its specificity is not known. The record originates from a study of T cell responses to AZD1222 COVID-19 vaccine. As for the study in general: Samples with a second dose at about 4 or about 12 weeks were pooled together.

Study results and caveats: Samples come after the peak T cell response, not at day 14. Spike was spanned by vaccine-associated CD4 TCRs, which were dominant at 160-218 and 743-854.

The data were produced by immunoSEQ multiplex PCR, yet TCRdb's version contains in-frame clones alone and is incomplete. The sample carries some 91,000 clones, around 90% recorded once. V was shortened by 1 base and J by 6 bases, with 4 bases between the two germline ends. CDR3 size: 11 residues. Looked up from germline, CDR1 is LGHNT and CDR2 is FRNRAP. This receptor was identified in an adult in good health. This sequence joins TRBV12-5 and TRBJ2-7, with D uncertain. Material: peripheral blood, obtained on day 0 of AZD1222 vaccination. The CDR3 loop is CASGLEGEQYF. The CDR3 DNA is TGTGCTAGTGGTTTGGAAGGCGAGCAGTACTTC.